One and the same sample provided the 22 T cell receptor beta chains below, sequenced in a study of blood T cell repertoires in COVID-19. The repertoire was sequenced with immunoSEQ multiplex PCR; TCRdb's copy has only in-frame clones and lacks some. The sample lists roughly 41,000 clones, around 84% seen once, with about 1.5% in the top ten. The sample comprised peripheral blood. The receptor set was obtained from a man aged 55 to 70 with COVID-19, enrolled during active disease.

The V call is TRBV28, the J call TRBJ2-7; D is unresolved. V gave up 3 bases and J gave up 2 bases, with 11 bases separating them. The CDR3 is 14 residues long. The germline V gene has CDR1 MDHEN and CDR2 SYDVKM. The CDR3 nucleotides are TGTGCCAGCAGTTTGGGCAGGCCCCCCTACGAGCAGTACTTC. Amino acid sequence: CASSLGRPPYEQYF.

The V gene is TRBV6-5, the J gene TRBJ2-7; TRBD1 matches at 7 bases. The V gene end was trimmed by 10 bases and the J gene end by 2 bases; junction bases not matched to a gene: 8. The CDR3 loop spans 13 amino acids. The germline gives CDR1 MNHEY, CDR2 SVGAGI. CDR3 sequence reads: CATGRTGAYEQYF. As DNA, the CDR3 is TGTGCCACGGGCCGGACAGGAGCCTACGAGCAGTACTTC.

This clone is a singleton in its sample. The chain uses TRBV7-2 and TRBJ2-7, with 7 bases that match TRBD1. The CDR3 has 17 residues. J was trimmed by 3 bases and V by 10 bases; bases with no gene match: 21. CDR1 and CDR2 from the germline V gene are SGHTA and FQGNSA. CDR3 residues: CATPKTKDRTLIYEQYF. The CDR3 DNA is TGTGCCACCCCGAAAACCAAGGACAGGACCTTGATCTACGAGCAGTACTTC.

The V and J genes are TRBV5-5 and TRBJ1-1; TRBD1 aligns across 11 bases. The CDR3 is 16 residues long. CDR1 is SGHKS and CDR2 is YYEKEE in the germline V gene (reference sequence). V gave up 3 bases and J gave up 5 bases; unmatched junction bases: 9. The CDR3 loop is CASSSGQGAGETEAFF. CDR3 coding DNA: TGTGCCAGCAGCTCTGGACAGGGGGCAGGCGAGACTGAAGCTTTCTTT. The full variable domain, with the rest looked up from reference TRBV5-5 and TRBJ1-1, is DAGVTQSPTHLIKTRGQQVTLRCSPISGHKSVSWYQQVLGQGPQFIFQYYEKEERGRGNFPDRFSARQFPNYSSELNVNALLLGDSALYLCASSSGQGAGETEAFFGQGTRLTVV.

V is TRBV10-3 and J is TRBJ1-5, with 8 bases aligning to TRBD1. The trim removed 7 bases at V and 5 bases at J, leaving 4 bases unmatched. This CDR3 contains 13 residues. Germline assignment: CDR1 ENHRY and CDR2 SYGVKD. CDR3 region: CAIKDRDDQPQHF. In DNA, the CDR3 is TGTGCCATCAAGGACAGGGACGATCAGCCCCAGCATTTT.

The J gene is TRBJ2-1, the V gene TRBV5-4; perhaps TRBD2 as D (6 bases). The CDR3 totals 16 residues. Trimming stripped 3 bases from V and 0 bases from J, with 13 bases between. Germline assignment: CDR1 SGHNT and CDR2 YYREEE (reference sequence). The CDR3 region is CASSSRTGSSYNEQFF. The CDR3 nucleotides are TGTGCCAGCAGCTCCCGGACCGGGAGCTCCTACAATGAGCAGTTCTTC.

This clone was observed once. This rearrangement joins TRBV19 to TRBJ2-7, with D possibly matching TRBD1 (6 bases). The CDR3 totals 14 residues. The V and J ends lost 5 bases and 2 bases respectively, with 13 bases between them. The germline V gene encodes CDR1 LNHDA and CDR2 SQIVND (reference sequence). The CDR3 loop is CASSPGGHTYEQYF. For the CDR3, the DNA is TGTGCCAGTAGTCCTGGGGGACACACCTACGAGCAGTACTTC. Supplemented by reference TRBV19 and TRBJ2-7, the full variable domain reads DGGITQSPKYLFRKEGQNVTLSCEQNLNHDAMYWYRQDPGQGLRLIYYSQIVNDFQKGDIAEGYSVSREKKESFPLTVTSAQKNPTAFYLCASSPGGHTYEQYFGPGTRLTVT.

The chain carries TRBV5-1 and TRBJ1-2; 9 positions agree with TRBD1. Per the germline V gene, CDR1 is SGHRS and CDR2 is YFSETQ. The CDR3 is 15 amino acids. Losses at the gene ends were 7 bases for V and 6 bases for J; bases not matched to a gene: 13. The CDR3 DNA reads as TGCGCCAGCGCGATTTGGGGGGACAGGGTAGATGGCTACACCTTC. Translation: CASAIWGDRVDGYTF.

This clone was detected only a few times. The chain is built from TRBV7-8 and TRBJ1-2; D unresolved. V lost 1 base and J 4 bases, leaving 10 bases between the germline ends. This CDR3 is built from 14 residues. In germline, CDR1 is SGHVS, CDR2 FQNEAQ. The DNA for the CDR3 is TGTGCCAGCAGCTTAGAGGGAGGTAGCTATGGCTACACCTTC. As protein: CASSLEGGSYGYTF.

This sequence joins TRBV12-3 or TRBV12-4 and TRBJ2-5; 8 nucleotides match TRBD2. V dropped 6 bases and J dropped 5; count of bases not matched to a gene: 5. The CDR3 contains 13 residues. CDR3 DNA: TGTGCCAGCAGATCTAGCGGGCCGGAGACCCAGTACTTC. Its protein product is CASRSSGPETQYF.

This clone was recorded once. The CDR3 region has the DNA TGTGCCAGCAGTTGGACAGGCGAGGGACAGCCCCAGCATTTT. This gives the protein CASSWTGEGQPQHF. The chain employs TRBV28 and TRBJ1-5; 7 bases line up with TRBD1. This CDR3 spans 14 amino acids. Germline assignment: CDR1 MDHEN and CDR2 SYDVKM. With V trimmed by 4 bases and J by 7 bases, 7 bases remained unmatched.

The chain links TRBV7-6 to TRBJ1-2; D is unclear. There are 12 residues in the CDR3. With 5 bases removed from V and 12 bases from J, the gap between germline ends came to 16 bases. The germline CDR1 and CDR2 sequences are SGHVS and FNYEAQ. The CDR3 sequence: CASSPPGGRNTF. The CDR3 DNA is TGTGCCAGCAGCCCCCCGGGAGGTCGGAACACCTTC.

The genes are TRBV7-8 and TRBJ2-5; no reliable D call. Germline V gene data show CDR1 as SGHVS and CDR2 as FQNEAQ. V was pared by 1 base and J by 5 bases, with 14 bases between. The CDR3 contains 15 residues. This CDR3 is CASSLEAGLWETQYF. CDR3 DNA sequence: TGTGCCAGCAGCTTAGAAGCAGGTTTGTGGGAGACCCAGTACTTC.

The chain couples TRBV5-1 to TRBJ2-2; no firm D call. Trimming stripped 0 bases from V and 4 bases from J, with 10 bases between. This CDR3 has 15 residues. Germline CDR1 is SGHRS and CDR2 is YFSETQ. The CDR3 loop is CASSLDPGFTGELFF. The CDR3 bases are TGCGCCAGCAGCTTGGACCCAGGATTCACCGGGGAGCTGTTTTTT.

This clone was counted only a few times. The V call is TRBV27, the J call TRBJ1-6, with TRBD1 matching over 10 bases. V dropped 4 bases and J dropped 10; count of bases not matched to a gene: 7. CDR3 length: 15 amino acids. CDR1 is MNHEY, CDR2 SMNVEV, per germline (reference sequence). The CDR3: CASSWKGQGPSPLHF. DNA for the CDR3: TGTGCCAGCAGTTGGAAGGGACAGGGGCCCTCACCCCTCCACTTT.

This clone has only one observation. This chain joins TRBV2 and TRBJ1-1, with D perhaps TRBD1 (5 bases). The length of the CDR3 is 12 residues. V was pared by 10 bases and J by 9 bases, with 18 bases between. Germline lookup yields CDR1 SNHLY and CDR2 FYNNEI. Here the CDR3 DNA reads TGTGCCATCGGGGGGATAGGACGACAAGCTTTCTTT. This translates into CAIGGIGRQAFF.

The rearrangement joins TRBV7-3 to TRBJ2-5, with TRBD1 as a possible D gene (5 bases). With 6 bases removed from V and 5 bases from J, the gap between germline ends came to 13 bases. This CDR3 region has 13 residues. Germline CDR1 is SGHTA and CDR2 is FQGTGA. The CDR3 is CASRKGIGETQYF. The CDR3 DNA reads TGTGCCAGCAGGAAGGGGATTGGGGAGACCCAGTACTTC.

This clone appeared a single time. The genes are TRBV9 and TRBJ2-2, with TRBD2 as a possible D gene (6 bases). The V gene's germline CDR1 is SGDLS and CDR2 YYNGEE. This CDR3 has 14 residues. V dropped 0 bases and J dropped 5 bases, with 8 bases sitting between them. CDR3 loop: CASSVAGGTGELFF. Written as DNA, the CDR3 is TGTGCCAGCAGCGTAGCTGGGGGGACCGGGGAGCTGTTTTTT.

V gene TRBV10-3 combines with J gene TRBJ2-1; 11 bases line up with TRBD2. With 2 bases clipped from V and 7 bases from J, the junction kept 4 bases outside the gene matches. The CDR3 has 15 residues. Germline lookup yields CDR1 ENHRY and CDR2 SYGVKD. As DNA, the CDR3 is TGTGCCATCAGTGAGCAACTAGCGGGAGTAAATGAGCAGTTCTTC. This translates into CAISEQLAGVNEQFF.

V is TRBV10-3 and J is TRBJ1-1; TRBD1 matches at 7 bases. V was clipped by 0 bases and J by 3 bases; unmatched bases: 4. This CDR3 is 15 amino acids long. The germline CDR1 and CDR2 sequences are ENHRY and SYGVKD. CDR3 sequence: CAISESAGGYTEAFF. CDR3 DNA sequence: TGTGCCATCAGTGAGTCTGCAGGGGGATACACTGAAGCTTTCTTT.

In this sample, this clone turned up a few times. The rearrangement joins TRBV7-2 to TRBJ1-1; TRBD1 might be the D (6 bases). V lost 5 bases and J 0 bases, leaving 16 bases between the germline ends. CDR1 and CDR2 (germline): SGHTA, FQGNSA. The CDR3 covers 16 residues. The CDR3 sequence: CASSLASRTVNTEAFF. Here the CDR3 DNA reads TGTGCCAGCAGCCTCGCCTCGAGGACAGTGAACACTGAAGCTTTCTTT. The entire variable domain, with the rest obtained from reference TRBV7-2 and TRBJ1-1, is as follows: GAGVSQSPSNKVTEKGKDVELRCDPISGHTALYWYRQSLGQGLEFLIYFQGNSAPDKSGLPSDRFSAERTGGSVSTLTIQRTQQEDSAVYLCASSLASRTVNTEAFFGQGTRLTVV.

This clone has just one count. The chain uses TRBV5-6 and TRBJ1-2, with D tentatively TRBD1 (5 bases). This CDR3 is 14 amino acids long. Germline loops: CDR1 SGHDT, CDR2 YYEEEE. V lost 2 bases and J 6 bases, leaving 14 bases between the germline ends. The CDR3 region is CASSFFSGYDGYTF. CDR3 DNA sequence: TGTGCCAGCAGCTTCTTCTCAGGGTACGATGGCTACACCTTC.